A selection of T cell receptor beta chains follows, all from one sample in a study of T cells in pancreatic ductal adenocarcinoma. Libraries were prepared by immunoSEQ multiplex PCR; TCRdb keeps only in-frame clonotypes and omits some of them. The repertoire has around 94,000 clones, 90% to 95% of them found once; the top ten carry around 2.9%. The sample taken for sequencing was PBMCs. These receptors all come from a human donor with pancreatic ductal adenocarcinoma. Both conserved end residues are part of each CDR3. Fields, in order: CDR3 DNA, CDR3 protein, J gene, clone size, D gene, V gene. A D gene is named only where the DNA matches it firmly. Not every row has a clone size; where given, it reads once, few, many or a size class.

DNA: TGTGCCAGCAGCCGGGATAGGGGTGACTACAATGAGCAGTTCTTC; CDR3: CASSRDRGDYNEQFF; J: TRBJ2-1; size: NA; D: NA; V: TRBV4-2
DNA: TGCGCCAGCAGCCTCCGGGTAGCGGGGGTGGGAGAGACCCAGTACTTC; CDR3: CASSLRVAGVGETQYF; J: TRBJ2-5; size: NA; D: TRBD2; V: TRBV5-1
DNA: TGTGCCTGGAGTGTAGAGGAGACCCAGTACTTC; CDR3: CAWSVEETQYF; J: TRBJ2-5; size: NA; D: NA; V: TRBV30
DNA: TGTGCCAGCACCCTTACGGGGGGCGGATACGAGCAGTACTTC; CDR3: CASTLTGGGYEQYF; J: TRBJ2-7; size: once; D: NA; V: TRBV28
DNA: TGCGCCAGCAGCCAGAACCCTAGCGGGGTCGCGACCACCGGGGAGCTGTTTTTT; CDR3: CASSQNPSGVATTGELFF; J: TRBJ2-2; size: NA; D: TRBD2; V: TRBV5-1
DNA: TGTGCCAGCAGCTTAAAGGGAGGGCCCCCCGGGGAGCTGTTTTTT; CDR3: CASSLKGGPPGELFF; J: TRBJ2-2; size: NA; D: TRBD2; V: TRBV7-3
DNA: TGTGCCAGCAGCGCTAGACAGTCGAACACCGGGGAGCTGTTTTTT; CDR3: CASSARQSNTGELFF; J: TRBJ2-2; size: NA; D: NA; V: TRBV9
DNA: TGTGCCAGCAGCGGACGAACAGGGTGGAGTGATGAGCAGTTCTTC; CDR3: CASSGRTGWSDEQFF; J: TRBJ2-1; size: NA; D: NA; V: TRBV7-9
DNA: TGTGCCAGCAGTTCCGGGACAGTCTTGTACGAGCAGTACTTC; CDR3: CASSSGTVLYEQYF; J: TRBJ2-7; size: NA; D: TRBD1; V: TRBV28
DNA: TGTGCCAGCAGCGGAGGACAGGGGATATGGACTAATGAAAAACTGTTTTTT; CDR3: CASSGGQGIWTNEKLFF; J: TRBJ1-4; size: once; D: TRBD1; V: TRBV5-6
DNA: TGTGCCAGCAGCCAAGCCCTTGGAAACACCATATATTTT; CDR3: CASSQALGNTIYF; J: TRBJ1-3; size: NA; D: NA; V: TRBV4-2
DNA: TGTGCCAGCAGCCCAGCGGGAGGAGGCTACGAGCAGTACTTC; CDR3: CASSPAGGGYEQYF; J: TRBJ2-7; size: NA; D: TRBD2; V: TRBV7-9
DNA: TGCAGTGCTAGACTCAGTGAGACCCAGTACTTC; CDR3: CSARLSETQYF; J: TRBJ2-5; size: once; D: NA; V: TRBV20-1
DNA: TGTGCTAGTGACTCGGAGGGCCATACCTACGAGCAGTACTTC; CDR3: CASDSEGHTYEQYF; J: TRBJ2-7; size: NA; D: NA; V: TRBV12-5
DNA: TGTGCCAGCAGCTTGGGACTAGCGAGGATCACCGGGGAGCTGTTTTTT; CDR3: CASSLGLARITGELFF; J: TRBJ2-2; size: NA; D: TRBD2; V: TRBV5-4
DNA: TGTGCCAGCAGGGAGGGACAGATTGAAAAACTGTTTTTT; CDR3: CASREGQIEKLFF; J: TRBJ1-4; size: NA; D: TRBD1; V: TRBV2
DNA: TGCGCCAGCAGTTTAGAGAGGACTAGCGGGATTTTAAATGAGCAGTTCTTC; CDR3: CASSLERTSGILNEQFF; J: TRBJ2-1; size: once; D: TRBD2; V: TRBV5-1
DNA: TGTGCCAGCAGCGCAAGGGGCCCGAACACTGAAGCTTTCTTT; CDR3: CASSARGPNTEAFF; J: TRBJ1-1; size: few; D: NA; V: TRBV6-5
DNA: TGTGCCAGTAGTATGAGGGGCGCAAGGACTAGCGGGGTCAGCTCCTACAATGAGCAGTTCTTC; CDR3: CASSMRGARTSGVSSYNEQFF; J: TRBJ2-1; size: NA; D: TRBD2; V: TRBV19
DNA: TGTGCCAGCAGGACAGGGACTTCCACCGGGGAGCTGTTTTTT; CDR3: CASRTGTSTGELFF; J: TRBJ2-2; size: NA; D: NA; V: TRBV2
DNA: TGTGCCAGCAGCCGCAGACTAGCGGGAGAACCCGGGGAGCTGTTTTTT; CDR3: CASSRRLAGEPGELFF; J: TRBJ2-2; size: NA; D: TRBD2; V: TRBV4-2
DNA: TGTGCCATCTCTTCAGGGGGAGGCACAGATACGCAGTATTTT; CDR3: CAISSGGGTDTQYF; J: TRBJ2-3; size: NA; D: TRBD1; V: TRBV7-9
DNA: TGTGCCAGCATCGGTGGGGCATCTAATGAAAAACTGTTTTTT; CDR3: CASIGGASNEKLFF; J: TRBJ1-4; size: NA; D: NA; V: TRBV6-1
DNA: TGCGCCAGCAGCTTGGGGACAGTCAAAGATCAGCCCCAGCATTTT; CDR3: CASSLGTVKDQPQHF; J: TRBJ1-5; size: NA; D: NA; V: TRBV5-1
DNA: TGTGCCAGCAGTAAACCTCGGACAGGTTCAGATACGCAGTATTTT; CDR3: CASSKPRTGSDTQYF; J: TRBJ2-3; size: NA; D: TRBD1; V: TRBV6-1
DNA: TGTGCCAGCGGGGACAGTATTGGCTACGAGCAGTACTTC; CDR3: CASGDSIGYEQYF; J: TRBJ2-7; size: few; D: TRBD1; V: TRBV27
DNA: TGTGCCAGCAGGGGACTAGCGGGAGTCTCCGGGGAGCTGTTTTTT; CDR3: CASRGLAGVSGELFF; J: TRBJ2-2; size: NA; D: TRBD2; V: TRBV7-8
DNA: TGTGCTAGTGGTCCCCTGACGGCGGGAGGCAATGAGCAGTTCTTC; CDR3: CASGPLTAGGNEQFF; J: TRBJ2-1; size: NA; D: TRBD2; V: TRBV12-5
DNA: TGTGCCAGCAGTGAACAGCTAGGTGTCAGCGGGGAGCTGTTTTTT; CDR3: CASSEQLGVSGELFF; J: TRBJ2-2; size: NA; D: NA; V: TRBV25-1
DNA: TGCGCCAGCAGCTTGGGACTAGCGGGAGTCTCGTCCTACAATGAGCAGTTCTTC; CDR3: CASSLGLAGVSSYNEQFF; J: TRBJ2-1; size: NA; D: TRBD2; V: TRBV5-1
DNA: TGTGCCAGTAGTTTTCGACAAACTACCGGGGAGCTGTTTTTT; CDR3: CASSFRQTTGELFF; J: TRBJ2-2; size: NA; D: NA; V: TRBV19
DNA: TGTGCCTGGAGCACAGGGGAGACCCAGTACTTC; CDR3: CAWSTGETQYF; J: TRBJ2-5; size: once; D: NA; V: TRBV30
DNA: TGTGCCAGCAGCCTGGAGGGGCTCTACAATGAGCAGTTCTTC; CDR3: CASSLEGLYNEQFF; J: TRBJ2-1; size: NA; D: NA; V: TRBV2
DNA: TGTGCTAGCAGCCGGGTCAGCGGGAGTCACGACGAGCAGTACTTC; CDR3: CASSRVSGSHDEQYF; J: TRBJ2-7; size: NA; D: TRBD2; V: TRBV7-7
DNA: TGCAGCGGGGTTAGCGGTAGCACAGATACGCAGTATTTT; CDR3: CSGVSGSTDTQYF; J: TRBJ2-3; size: few; D: NA; V: TRBV29-1
DNA: TGTGCCAGCAGTTTGGGGGGTTCCTACGAGCAGTACTTC; CDR3: CASSLGGSYEQYF; J: TRBJ2-7; size: NA; D: NA; V: TRBV27
DNA: TGTGCCAGCAGCCTGACTAGCGGACCCTACGAGCAGTACTTC; CDR3: CASSLTSGPYEQYF; J: TRBJ2-7; size: NA; D: TRBD2; V: TRBV11-1
DNA: TGCGCCAGCAGCCTAGCGGGCAACACAGATACGCAGTATTTT; CDR3: CASSLAGNTDTQYF; J: TRBJ2-3; size: once; D: TRBD2; V: TRBV10-2
DNA: TGTGCCAGTAGTAAGACAGGGTTCCCCGGGGAGCTGTTTTTT; CDR3: CASSKTGFPGELFF; J: TRBJ2-2; size: NA; D: TRBD1; V: TRBV19
DNA: TGTGCCAGCAGTACCGGACTAGCGGGAGGGGAGGCGCAGTATTTT; CDR3: CASSTGLAGGEAQYF; J: TRBJ2-3; size: NA; D: TRBD2; V: TRBV7-2
DNA: TGTGCCAGTAGTATCGGGGGACAGACCACAGATACGCAGTATTTT; CDR3: CASSIGGQTTDTQYF; J: TRBJ2-3; size: NA; D: NA; V: TRBV19
DNA: TGCGCCAGCAGCAAACAGTCGACCTCATTCACAGATACGCAGTATTTT; CDR3: CASSKQSTSFTDTQYF; J: TRBJ2-3; size: NA; D: NA; V: TRBV4-3
DNA: TGTGCCAGCAGCGCGACTAATAGCGACAATGAGCAGTTCTTC; CDR3: CASSATNSDNEQFF; J: TRBJ2-1; size: NA; D: NA; V: TRBV9
DNA: TGTGCCAGCAGCTTACAGGATCTTTCCTACAATGAGCAGTTCTTC; CDR3: CASSLQDLSYNEQFF; J: TRBJ2-1; size: NA; D: NA; V: TRBV7-6
DNA: TGTGCCAGCAGCTTTAACCTAGTATCTGGAAACACCATATATTTT; CDR3: CASSFNLVSGNTIYF; J: TRBJ1-3; size: NA; D: NA; V: TRBV7-9
DNA: TGTGCCAGCACCCTACAGACAGTCTCGGAGACCCAGTACTTC; CDR3: CASTLQTVSETQYF; J: TRBJ2-5; size: NA; D: NA; V: TRBV2
DNA: TGTGCCAGCTCACCCGGAAAGCAGGGGCCTACCTACGAGCAGTACTTC; CDR3: CASSPGKQGPTYEQYF; J: TRBJ2-7; size: NA; D: NA; V: TRBV18
DNA: TGTGCCAGCAGCCCTCGCACGGCTAGCGGGTTGGGGGAGCAGTACTTC; CDR3: CASSPRTASGLGEQYF; J: TRBJ2-7; size: NA; D: TRBD2; V: TRBV14